This is a list of T cell receptor beta chains from one sample in a study of beta chain features in type 1 diabetes. Clones were sequenced by immunoSEQ multiplex PCR, and TCRdb holds only the in-frame ones, with some missing. The sample consists of hundreds of thousands of clones, over 11% of them appearing once. What was sequenced was naive CD4+ T cells from blood. Source of these receptors: a man between 25 and 39 years old with type 1 diabetes. Both conserved end residues are trimmed from each CDR3. Fields, in order: V gene, J gene, CDR3 protein.

v_gene: TRBV7-2; j_gene: TRBJ2-5; CDR3aa: ASSLVRVASETQY
v_gene: TRBV18; j_gene: TRBJ2-1; CDR3aa: ASSPPGLRDNEQF
v_gene: TRBV4-3; j_gene: TRBJ2-2; CDR3aa: ASSQDPPDNTGELF
v_gene: TRBV28; j_gene: TRBJ2-1; CDR3aa: ASSPGGSSYNEQF
v_gene: TRBV29-1; j_gene: TRBJ2-2; CDR3aa: SVAQGAGELF
v_gene: TRBV4-3; j_gene: TRBJ2-1; CDR3aa: ASSQDRTSGPYNEQF
v_gene: TRBV11-1; j_gene: TRBJ2-2; CDR3aa: ASSFNRGRSTGELF
v_gene: TRBV30; j_gene: TRBJ1-2; CDR3aa: ASDDRNYGYT
v_gene: TRBV2; j_gene: TRBJ2-5; CDR3aa: ATHRGGVQETQY
v_gene: TRBV2; j_gene: TRBJ2-2; CDR3aa: ASSRRLASSTGELF
v_gene: TRBV28; j_gene: TRBJ1-1; CDR3aa: AINRGTEAF
v_gene: TRBV4-1; j_gene: TRBJ2-7; CDR3aa: ASSQGLPISGKNEQY
v_gene: TRBV7-2; j_gene: TRBJ2-5; CDR3aa: ASSGRLVGTQY
v_gene: TRBV18; j_gene: TRBJ2-1; CDR3aa: ASSPLQVAVSWGEQF
v_gene: TRBV7-2; j_gene: TRBJ2-5; CDR3aa: ASSSRSGTQY
v_gene: TRBV9; j_gene: TRBJ2-1; CDR3aa: ASSQTGFLGSEQF
v_gene: TRBV14; j_gene: TRBJ2-1; CDR3aa: ASSQASGRYNEQF
v_gene: TRBV7-8; j_gene: TRBJ2-5; CDR3aa: ASSRQIQETQY
v_gene: TRBV30; j_gene: TRBJ2-7; CDR3aa: AWGAGTGTGEQY
v_gene: TRBV7-2; j_gene: TRBJ2-5; CDR3aa: ASSYQGLAGRETQY
v_gene: TRBV23-1; j_gene: TRBJ1-2; CDR3aa: ASSQSGTGDVGYGYT
v_gene: TRBV29-1; j_gene: TRBJ2-6; CDR3aa: SVKGSRTSGANVLT
v_gene: TRBV5-1; j_gene: TRBJ2-2; CDR3aa: ASSREAGELF
v_gene: TRBV18; j_gene: TRBJ2-1; CDR3aa: ASSPNRGLGSYNEQF
v_gene: TRBV18; j_gene: TRBJ2-7; CDR3aa: ASSPELVDEQY
v_gene: TRBV2; j_gene: TRBJ2-1; CDR3aa: ASRGLSYNEQF
v_gene: TRBV29-1; j_gene: TRBJ2-3; CDR3aa: SAQGAGTDTQY
v_gene: TRBV14; j_gene: TRBJ2-7; CDR3aa: ASSHWDTPPYEQY
v_gene: TRBV11-2; j_gene: TRBJ2-7; CDR3aa: ASSRSYEQY
v_gene: TRBV5-4; j_gene: TRBJ2-2; CDR3aa: ASSLGETGSNTGELF
v_gene: TRBV6-6; j_gene: TRBJ2-6; CDR3aa: ASSSSGGAGANVLT
v_gene: TRBV28; j_gene: -; CDR3aa: ASRRYGEQY
v_gene: TRBV4-1; j_gene: TRBJ2-1; CDR3aa: ASSHGTNGNEQF
v_gene: TRBV9; j_gene: TRBJ2-5; CDR3aa: ASSVGGLNQETQY
v_gene: TRBV7-3; j_gene: TRBJ2-5; CDR3aa: ASSLAGGSEETQY
v_gene: TRBV30; j_gene: TRBJ2-5; CDR3aa: AWSELLQETQY
v_gene: TRBV18; j_gene: TRBJ1-1; CDR3aa: ASSPSLTGAITEAF
v_gene: TRBV4-1; j_gene: TRBJ1-5; CDR3aa: ASSQDGVGAFSNQPQH
v_gene: TRBV2; j_gene: TRBJ2-1; CDR3aa: ASRRWSEEQF
v_gene: TRBV6-5; j_gene: TRBJ1-1; CDR3aa: ASSPPFTGEAF
v_gene: TRBV30; j_gene: TRBJ1-1; CDR3aa: AWSVNVNTVW
v_gene: TRBV7-2; j_gene: TRBJ2-1; CDR3aa: ASSFQGYEQF
v_gene: TRBV9; j_gene: TRBJ2-5; CDR3aa: ASSVGLAGHQY
v_gene: TRBV9; j_gene: TRBJ1-2; CDR3aa: ASSTGTGDRYT
v_gene: TRBV19; j_gene: TRBJ2-2; CDR3aa: ASSPSETAETGELF
v_gene: TRBV14; j_gene: TRBJ2-7; CDR3aa: ASSQVGYEQY
v_gene: TRBV2; j_gene: TRBJ2-1; CDR3aa: ASSGDSNEQF
v_gene: TRBV19; j_gene: TRBJ2-3; CDR3aa: ASSGRTSGSIYTQY
v_gene: TRBV29-1; j_gene: TRBJ1-1; CDR3aa: SGRFGSVAF
v_gene: TRBV27; j_gene: TRBJ2-7; CDR3aa: ASRGDHYEQY
v_gene: TRBV5-4; j_gene: TRBJ2-5; CDR3aa: ASSLASGETQY
v_gene: TRBV28; j_gene: TRBJ1-4; CDR3aa: ASTPGTGDKKLF
v_gene: TRBV18; j_gene: TRBJ1-1; CDR3aa: ASSPSFRGNTEAF
v_gene: TRBV13; j_gene: TRBJ2-7; CDR3aa: ASSPRDRAYEQY
v_gene: TRBV18; j_gene: TRBJ2-5; CDR3aa: ASSATGGIETQY
v_gene: TRBV27; j_gene: TRBJ1-5; CDR3aa: ASSRVWSSNQPQH
v_gene: TRBV4-3; j_gene: TRBJ2-5; CDR3aa: ASSQGVTGRETQY
v_gene: TRBV5-1; j_gene: TRBJ1-2; CDR3aa: ASSLAPGAYGYT
v_gene: TRBV28; j_gene: TRBJ2-7; CDR3aa: ASTTGTNTYEQY
v_gene: TRBV14; j_gene: TRBJ1-5; CDR3aa: ASSQRTDQPQH